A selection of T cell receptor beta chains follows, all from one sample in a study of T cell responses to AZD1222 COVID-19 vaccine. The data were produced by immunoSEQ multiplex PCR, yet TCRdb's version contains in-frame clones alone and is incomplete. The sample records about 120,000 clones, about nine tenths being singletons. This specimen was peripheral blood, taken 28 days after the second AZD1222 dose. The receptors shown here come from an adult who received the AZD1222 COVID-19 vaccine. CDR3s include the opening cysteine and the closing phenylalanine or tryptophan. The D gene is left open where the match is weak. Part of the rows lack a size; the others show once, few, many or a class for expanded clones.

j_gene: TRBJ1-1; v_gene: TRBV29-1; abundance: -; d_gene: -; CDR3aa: CSVEFGASTEAFF; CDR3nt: TGCAGCGTTGAGTTCGGGGCAAGCACTGAAGCTTTCTTT
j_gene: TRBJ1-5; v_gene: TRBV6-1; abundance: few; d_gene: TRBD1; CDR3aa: CASSEDRGGNQPQHF; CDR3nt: TGTGCCAGCAGTGAGGACAGGGGTGGCAATCAGCCCCAGCATTTT
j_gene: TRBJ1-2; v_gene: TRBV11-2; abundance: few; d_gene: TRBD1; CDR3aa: CASSLDRGYRGVYGYTF; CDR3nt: TGTGCCAGCAGCTTAGATCGGGGGTACAGGGGAGTTTATGGCTACACCTTC
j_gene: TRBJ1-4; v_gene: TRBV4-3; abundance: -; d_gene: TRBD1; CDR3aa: CASSRDRGPEKLFF; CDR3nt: TGCGCCAGCAGCCGGGACAGGGGCCCTGAAAAACTGTTTTTT
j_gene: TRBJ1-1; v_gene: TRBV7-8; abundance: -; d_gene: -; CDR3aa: CASSLDEFRDAFF; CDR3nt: TGTGCCAGCAGCTTAGACGAGTTCAGGGACGCTTTCTTT
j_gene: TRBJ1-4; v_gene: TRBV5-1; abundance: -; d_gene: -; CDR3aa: CASKVGGTNEKLFF; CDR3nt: TGCGCCAGCAAGGTGGGCGGAACTAATGAAAAACTGTTTTTT
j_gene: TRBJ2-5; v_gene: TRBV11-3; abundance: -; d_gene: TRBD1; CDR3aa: CASSRGQGGQETQYF; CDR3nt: TGTGCCAGCAGCCGCGGACAGGGGGGCCAAGAGACCCAGTACTTC
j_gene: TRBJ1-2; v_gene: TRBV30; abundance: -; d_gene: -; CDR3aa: CALGRNGYTF; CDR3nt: TGTGCCCTGGGGAGGAATGGCTACACCTTC
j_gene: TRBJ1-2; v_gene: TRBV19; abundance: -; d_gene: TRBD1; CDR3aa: CASSVTGVITYGYTF; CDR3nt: TGTGCCAGTAGTGTGACAGGGGTAATAACCTATGGCTACACCTTC
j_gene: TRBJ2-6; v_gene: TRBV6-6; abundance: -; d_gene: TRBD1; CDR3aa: CASSTGQDSGANVLTF; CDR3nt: TGTGCCAGCAGTACGGGACAGGACTCTGGGGCCAACGTCCTGACTTTC
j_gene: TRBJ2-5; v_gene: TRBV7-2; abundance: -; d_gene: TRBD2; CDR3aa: CASSSPGLAGKETQYF; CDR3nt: TGTGCCAGCAGCTCTCCGGGACTAGCGGGGAAAGAGACCCAGTACTTC
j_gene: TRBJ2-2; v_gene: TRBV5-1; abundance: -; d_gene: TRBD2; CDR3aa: CASSYRTSGDGTGELFF; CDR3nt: TGCGCCAGCAGCTACCGGACTAGCGGGGATGGAACCGGGGAGCTGTTTTTT
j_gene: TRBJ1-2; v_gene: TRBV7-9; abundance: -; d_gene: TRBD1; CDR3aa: CASSFGQAGYTF; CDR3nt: TGTGCCAGCAGCTTTGGACAGGCAGGCTACACCTTC
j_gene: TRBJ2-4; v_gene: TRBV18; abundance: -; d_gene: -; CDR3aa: CASSPARQGLAKNIQYF; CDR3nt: TGTGCCAGCTCTCCCGCGCGGCAGGGGCTAGCCAAAAACATTCAGTACTTC
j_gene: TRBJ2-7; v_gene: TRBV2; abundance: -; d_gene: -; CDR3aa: CASSEQGSEQYF; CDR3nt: TGTGCCAGCAGTGAACAGGGAAGCGAGCAGTACTTC
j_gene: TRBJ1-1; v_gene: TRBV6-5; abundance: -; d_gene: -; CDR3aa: CASRGGVRNTEAFF; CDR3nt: TGTGCCAGCAGGGGGGGGGTTAGGAACACTGAAGCTTTCTTT
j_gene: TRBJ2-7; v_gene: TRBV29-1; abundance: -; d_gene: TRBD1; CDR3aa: CSVGDRVYEQYF; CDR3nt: TGCAGCGTTGGGGACAGGGTATACGAGCAGTACTTC
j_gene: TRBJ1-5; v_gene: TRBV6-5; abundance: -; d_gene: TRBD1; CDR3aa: CASNRGQGQPQHF; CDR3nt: TGTGCCAGCAACAGGGGGCAAGGTCAGCCCCAGCATTTT
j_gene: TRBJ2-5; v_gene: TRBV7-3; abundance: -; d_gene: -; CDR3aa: CASSLVAAQETQYF; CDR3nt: TGTGCCAGCAGCTTAGTAGCGGCCCAAGAGACCCAGTACTTC
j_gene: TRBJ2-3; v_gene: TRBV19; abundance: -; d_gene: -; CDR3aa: CASSIGGELTDTQYF; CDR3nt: TGTGCCAGTAGTATCGGGGGTGAATTAACAGATACGCAGTATTTT
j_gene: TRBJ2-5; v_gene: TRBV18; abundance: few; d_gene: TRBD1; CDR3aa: CASSPPLRDRGTQTQYF; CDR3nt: TGTGCCAGCTCACCACCCCTCCGGGACAGGGGGACACAGACCCAGTACTTC
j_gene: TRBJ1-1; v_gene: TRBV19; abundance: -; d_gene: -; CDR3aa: CASSTRGGLNTEAFF; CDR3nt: TGTGCCAGTAGTACCCGAGGAGGGCTGAACACTGAAGCTTTCTTT
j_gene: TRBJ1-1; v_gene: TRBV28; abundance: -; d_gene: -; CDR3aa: CASSKVGGTEAFF; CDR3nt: TGTGCCAGCAGCAAGGTTGGGGGCACTGAAGCTTTCTTT
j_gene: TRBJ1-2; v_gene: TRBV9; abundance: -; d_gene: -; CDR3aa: CASSASRRDSGYGYTF; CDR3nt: TGTGCCAGCAGCGCCAGTAGGAGAGACAGCGGGTATGGCTACACCTTC
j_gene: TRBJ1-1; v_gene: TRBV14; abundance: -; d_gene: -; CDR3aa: CASSQDLTLYTEAFF; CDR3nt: TGTGCCAGCAGCCAAGATTTGACGCTGTACACTGAAGCTTTCTTT
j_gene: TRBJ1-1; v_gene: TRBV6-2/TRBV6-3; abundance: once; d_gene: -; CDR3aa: CASSRRGGNTEAFF; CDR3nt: TGTGCCAGCAGTAGGCGAGGGGGGAACACTGAAGCTTTCTTT
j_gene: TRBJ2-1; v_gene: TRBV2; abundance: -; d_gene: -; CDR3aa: CASNGLQNGEQFF; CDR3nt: TGTGCCAGCAACGGGTTACAGAATGGTGAGCAGTTCTTC
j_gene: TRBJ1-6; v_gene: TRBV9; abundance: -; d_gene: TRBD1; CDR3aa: CASSAQNRGNSPLHF; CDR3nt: TGTGCCAGCAGCGCCCAGAACAGGGGTAATTCACCCCTCCACTTT
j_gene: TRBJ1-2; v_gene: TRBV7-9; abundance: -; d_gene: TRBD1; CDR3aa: CASSSHRGGGYGYTF; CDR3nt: TGTGCCAGCAGCTCCCACAGGGGAGGAGGCTATGGCTACACCTTC
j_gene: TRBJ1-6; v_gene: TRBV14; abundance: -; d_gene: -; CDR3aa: CASSQDLANSPLHF; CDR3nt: TGTGCCAGCAGCCAAGATCTCGCTAATTCACCCCTCCACTTT
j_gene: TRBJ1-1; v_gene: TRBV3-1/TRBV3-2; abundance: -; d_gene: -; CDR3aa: CASSQGGLRNTEAFF; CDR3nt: TGTGCCAGCAGCCAAGGGGGTCTCAGGAACACTGAAGCTTTCTTT
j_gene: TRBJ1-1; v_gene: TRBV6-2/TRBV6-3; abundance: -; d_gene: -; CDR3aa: CASSYGRNTEAFF; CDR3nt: TGTGCCAGCAGTTATGGCAGGAACACTGAAGCTTTCTTT
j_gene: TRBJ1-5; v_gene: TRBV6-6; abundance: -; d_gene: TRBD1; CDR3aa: CASSLGQGSNQPQHF; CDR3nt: TGTGCCAGCAGCCTAGGACAGGGGTCCAATCAGCCCCAGCATTTT
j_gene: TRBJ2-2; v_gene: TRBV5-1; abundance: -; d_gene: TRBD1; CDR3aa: CASRGTGNTGELFF; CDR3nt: TGCGCCAGCCGGGGGACAGGGAACACCGGGGAGCTGTTTTTT
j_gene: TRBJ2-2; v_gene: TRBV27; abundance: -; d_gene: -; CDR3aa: CASSPGHRGNTGELFF; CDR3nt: TGTGCCAGCAGTCCCGGGCACCGGGGAAACACCGGGGAGCTGTTTTTT
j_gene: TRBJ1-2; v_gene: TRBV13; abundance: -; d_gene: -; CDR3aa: CASSLGPSDGYTF; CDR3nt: TGTGCCAGCAGCTTAGGGCCGTCGGATGGCTACACCTTC
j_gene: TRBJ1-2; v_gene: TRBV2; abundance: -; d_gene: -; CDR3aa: CASLRRSLNYGYTF; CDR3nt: TGTGCCAGCCTCAGGAGGTCCCTTAACTATGGCTACACCTTC
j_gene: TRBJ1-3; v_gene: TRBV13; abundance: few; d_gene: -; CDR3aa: CASSLGTGTVHSGNTIYF; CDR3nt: TGTGCCAGCAGCTTAGGGACAGGCACTGTGCACTCTGGAAACACCATATATTTT
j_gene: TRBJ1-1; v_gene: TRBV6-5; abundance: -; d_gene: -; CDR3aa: CASRTGRNTEAFF; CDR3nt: TGTGCCAGCAGAACAGGGAGGAACACTGAAGCTTTCTTT
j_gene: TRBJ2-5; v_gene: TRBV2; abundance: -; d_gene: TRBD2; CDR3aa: CASFRIAGDQETQYF; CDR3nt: TGTGCCAGCTTCCGCATAGCGGGGGACCAAGAGACCCAGTACTTC
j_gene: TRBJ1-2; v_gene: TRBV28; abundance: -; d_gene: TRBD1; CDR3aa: CASRGDRGGYGYTF; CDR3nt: TGTGCCAGCAGGGGGGACAGAGGCGGCTATGGCTACACCTTC
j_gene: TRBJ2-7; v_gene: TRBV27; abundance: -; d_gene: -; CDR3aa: CASSFRHEQYF; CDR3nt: TGTGCCAGCAGTTTTAGGCACGAGCAGTACTTC
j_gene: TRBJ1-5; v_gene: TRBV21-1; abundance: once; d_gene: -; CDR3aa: CASSKGQGRLRGHF; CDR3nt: TGTGCCAGCAGCAAGGGACAGGGTCGGCTCCGGGGGCATTTT
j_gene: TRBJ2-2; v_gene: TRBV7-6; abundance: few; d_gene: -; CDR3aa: CASSFSQGNTGELFF; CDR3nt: TGTGCCAGCAGCTTCTCTCAGGGAAACACCGGGGAGCTGTTTTTT
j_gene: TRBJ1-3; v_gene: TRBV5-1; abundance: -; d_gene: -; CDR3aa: CASSWGLGTSGNTIYF; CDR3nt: TGCGCCAGCAGCTGGGGCCTAGGGACCTCTGGAAACACCATATATTTT
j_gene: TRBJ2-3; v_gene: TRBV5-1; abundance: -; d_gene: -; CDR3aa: CASSRNIRTDTQYF; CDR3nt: TGCGCCAGCAGCCGCAACATAAGGACAGATACGCAGTATTTT
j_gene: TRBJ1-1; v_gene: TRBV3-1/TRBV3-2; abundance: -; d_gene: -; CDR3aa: CASSQRGGTEAFF; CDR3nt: TGTGCCAGCAGCCAGAGGGGCGGCACTGAAGCTTTCTTT
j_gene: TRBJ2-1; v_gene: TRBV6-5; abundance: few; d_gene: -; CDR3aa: CASSFAGADEQFF; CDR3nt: TGTGCCAGCAGCTTTGCTGGGGCGGATGAGCAGTTCTTC
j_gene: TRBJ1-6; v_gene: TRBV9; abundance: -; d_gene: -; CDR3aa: CASSPTGGYGSPLHF; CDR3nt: TGTGCCAGCAGCCCAACTGGGGGGTATGGTTCACCCCTCCACTTT
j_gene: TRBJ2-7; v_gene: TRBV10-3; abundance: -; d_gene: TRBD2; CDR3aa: CAISEYQAGGPNEQYF; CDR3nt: TGTGCCATCAGTGAGTACCAAGCGGGGGGCCCTAACGAGCAGTACTTC
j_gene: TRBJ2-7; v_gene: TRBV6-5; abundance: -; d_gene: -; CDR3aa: CASSNPGNRGEQYF; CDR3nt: TGTGCCAGCAGCAACCCCGGGAACCGTGGCGAGCAGTACTTC